The 12 T cell receptor beta chains in this list originate from one sample, sequenced in a study of control samples from healthy donors and cancer patients. The repertoire was sequenced with immunoSEQ multiplex PCR; TCRdb's copy has only in-frame clones and lacks some. The top ten hold 3.7% of the sample, which has roughly 120,000 clones, roughly 90% seen once. The specimen sequenced was PBMCs. These receptors came from an older woman with lung cancer.

The chain carries TRBV5-1 and TRBJ2-2; D is perhaps TRBD2 (5 bases). The CDR3 is 16 amino acids. Looked up from germline, CDR1 is SGHRS and CDR2 is YFSETQ. V lost 5 bases to trimming and J lost 3 bases, with 17 bases between them. This CDR3 is CASRAEDGVHTGELFF. DNA of the CDR3: TGCGCCAGCAGAGCGGAGGATGGGGTTCACACCGGGGAGCTGTTTTTT.

The genes are TRBV6-5 and TRBJ2-5; D gene unclear. The germline V and J ends were trimmed by 4 bases and 0 bases, with 6 bases remaining between them. The V gene's germline CDR1 is MNHEY and CDR2 SVGAGI. This CDR3 is 13 amino acids long. The CDR3 is CASSLNNQETQYF. CDR3 bases: TGTGCCAGCAGTTTGAATAACCAAGAGACCCAGTACTTC.

The chain has TRBV10-3 and TRBJ2-3, with TRBD2 identical over 9 bases. CDR1 is ENHRY, CDR2 SYGVKD, per germline. The CDR3 is 16 amino acids. V was clipped by 4 bases and J by 0 bases; unmatched bases: 5. The DNA of the CDR3 is TGTGCCATCAGTGCCTTAGCGGGAGCTAGCACAGATACGCAGTATTTT. It codes for CAISALAGASTDTQYF.

This clone was detected only once. This chain joins TRBV19 and TRBJ1-5, with D perhaps TRBD1 (5 bases). The CDR3 spans 13 residues. Germline V CDR1 and CDR2: LNHDA, SQIVND (reference sequence). The V gene lost 5 bases and the J gene lost 6 bases, with 11 bases spanning the gap. CDR3 nucleotides: TGTGCCAGTAGTCTGGGGCAAGGTCAGCCCCAGCATTTT. Amino acids: CASSLGQGQPQHF.

This chain joins TRBV5-5 and TRBJ2-7, with 10 bases matching TRBD2. Per the germline V gene, CDR1 is SGHKS and CDR2 is YYEKEE (reference sequence). The J segment lost 4 bases and the V segment lost 0 bases, leaving 7 bases of the junction unmatched. The CDR3 covers 16 residues. The CDR3 DNA sequence: TGTGCCAGCAGCTTGGATTTAGGACTAGCGGATTACGAGCAGTACTTC. Protein sequence: CASSLDLGLADYEQYF.

The rearrangement links TRBV6-2 or TRBV6-3 to TRBJ2-3; 8 nucleotides align to TRBD2. From germline, CDR1 is MNHEY and CDR2 SVGEGT. This CDR3 comprises 18 residues. V lost 0 bases and J lost 1; bases outside the gene matches: 9. The CDR3 DNA reads as TGTGCCAGCAGTTACTCGTTCGGGGGGGTATCCGGCACAGATACGCAGTATTTT. Its translation is CASSYSFGGVSGTDTQYF.

In its sample, this clone was seen a few times. The V call is TRBV11-3, the J call TRBJ1-2, with 10 bases fitting TRBD1. Germline CDR1 is SGHNT and CDR2 is YENEEA. The CDR3 has 18 residues. The J segment lost 6 bases and the V segment lost 1 base, leaving 14 bases of the junction unmatched. The CDR3 DNA follows: TGTGCCAGCAGCTTAGTCCTGAGGAGGGGACAGGGGTTCGATGGCTACACCTTC. Translating gives CASSLVLRRGQGFDGYTF.

The chain is built from TRBV29-1 and TRBJ1-5; D is unclear. Trimming took 7 bases from V and 7 from J, leaving 20 bases between them. The V gene's germline CDR1 is SQVTM and CDR2 ANQGSEA. The CDR3 covers 14 residues. CDR3 nucleotides: TGCAGCGCCTCTGAAGGCCGGACGGGGCAGCCCCAGCATTTT. Protein sequence: CSASEGRTGQPQHF. The variable domain in full, completed from reference TRBV29-1 and TRBJ1-5, reads SAVISQKPSRDICQRGTSLTIQCQVDSQVTMMFWYRQQPGQSLTLIATANQGSEATYESGFVIDKFPISRPNLTFSTLTVSNMSPEDSSIYLCSASEGRTGQPQHFGDGTRLSIL.

This clone has more than one count but fewer than ten. The rearrangement uses TRBV3-1 (or the pseudogene TRBV3-2) and TRBJ2-5; D remains unclear. The CDR3 loop spans 14 amino acids. Trimming removed 0 bases at V and 6 bases at J, with 11 bases between. From germline, CDR1 is LGHDT and CDR2 YNNKEL (reference sequence). Here the CDR3 DNA reads TGTGCCAGCAGCCAAGATATAACTATGAAGACCCAGTACTTC. This sequence encodes CASSQDITMKTQYF.

The chain carries TRBV19 and TRBJ1-1; no clear D. The CDR3 consists of 14 residues. V was clipped by 3 bases and J by 0 bases, with 8 bases between them. Germline V gene data show CDR1 as LNHDA and CDR2 as SQIVND (reference sequence). The CDR3 DNA reads TGTGCCAGTAGTATTGGGTACCTGAACACTGAAGCTTTCTTT. Translated, it gives CASSIGYLNTEAFF.

The chain uses TRBV11-3 and TRBJ1-2, with 8 bases aligning to TRBD1. The CDR3 extends over 16 amino acids. Germline-derived CDR1 and CDR2 are SGHNT and YENEEA. V was pared by 2 bases and J by 3 bases, with 8 bases of the junction left unmatched. CDR3 protein: CASSLRQGAEDYGYTF. The CDR3 nucleotides are TGTGCCAGCAGCTTAAGGCAGGGGGCGGAAGACTATGGCTACACCTTC.

This clone was seen more than once but under ten times. This rearrangement joins TRBV14 to TRBJ1-3, with D perhaps matching TRBD1 (6 bases). CDR1 is SGHDN and CDR2 is FVKESK in the germline V gene. The CDR3 consists of 17 residues. The V gene lost 4 bases and the J gene lost 0 bases, with 16 bases spanning the gap. The CDR3 reads CASSPQDRAFSGNTIYF. CDR3 sequence (DNA): TGTGCCAGCAGCCCCCAGGACAGAGCTTTCTCTGGAAACACCATATATTTT.